This T cell receptor beta chain is from a study of identical twins. One entry per CDR3 protein results from TCRdb running MiXCR on the 5' RACE reads. The sample lists roughly 190,000 distinct CDR3 sequences, roughly 15% seen once, with 35% to 50% in the top ten. The germline CDR1 and CDR2 sequences are SNHLY and FYNNEI. This CDR3 has 14 residues. After removal of 3 bases from V and 6 bases from J, the junction contained 6 bases not matched to a gene. The sample also formed part of further work on T cells expressing NK-cell markers. As that report states: The share of CD8+ T cells held by dominant NKG2C+ clonotypes was about 1.0-7.5% in several donors.

The sequence came from a woman between 18 and 30 years old in good health. This chain joins TRBV2 and TRBJ2-7; TRBD2 matches at 9 bases. Sequenced: CD8+ T cells sorted from blood. The chain's CDR3 is CASSDGLAGREQYF. The CDR3 nucleotides are TGTGCCAGCAGTGATGGGCTAGCGGGACGCGAGCAGTACTTC. The variable domain in full, completed from reference TRBV2 and TRBJ2-7, reads EPEVTQTPSHQVTQMGQEVILRCVPISNHLYFYWYRQILGQKVEFLVSFYNNEISEKSEIFDDQFSVERPDGSNFTLKIRSTKLEDSAMYFCASSDGLAGREQYFGPGTRLTVT.